This entry describes one T cell receptor (beta chain). Data came from immunoSEQ multiplex PCR; TCRdb stores just in-frame clones and leaves some out. Altogether 40,000 to 45,000 clones are present, roughly nine tenths being singletons, with the ten largest covering 6.2%. The record originates from a study of blood T cell repertoires in COVID-19. Study-level information: The origin of the acute and convalescent COVID-19 samples was the United States, Italy and Spain.

Germline-derived CDR1 and CDR2 are MNHEY and SVGEGT. The ends were cut back, 5 bases at V and 5 bases at J, with 22 bases in the middle. The CDR3 runs 17 residues. The TCR sequence derives from a human donor in a cohort sampled during active COVID-19. Sequenced material: peripheral blood. This chain connects TRBV6-2 or TRBV6-3 to TRBJ2-1, with D possibly matching TRBD2 (5 bases). In nucleotides, the CDR3 is TGTGCCAGCAGTCCACCCCGCCTAGCAGGATCAAACAATGAGCAGTTCTTC. This sequence encodes CASSPPRLAGSNNEQFF.